This TCR beta chain was retrieved from a study of blood T cell repertoires in COVID-19. The data were produced by immunoSEQ multiplex PCR, yet TCRdb's version contains in-frame clones alone and is incomplete. The table lists 250,000 to 350,000 clones, approximately 85% of them singletons, with roughly 0.87% in the top ten. CDR1 is SNHLY and CDR2 is FYNNEI in the germline V gene. V was cut by 6 bases and J by 0 bases, with 10 bases left in between. CDR3 length equals 14 residues. The J gene is TRBJ2-3, the V gene TRBV2; a weak D match, TRBD1 (6 bases). The TCR was taken from a human donor with COVID-19, enrolled during active disease. The donor label of this sample is uncertain. Sequencing input: peripheral blood. The CDR3, as DNA: TGTGCCAGCAGCGGGACACCGAGCACAGATACGCAGTATTTT. Translation: CASSGTPSTDTQYF.